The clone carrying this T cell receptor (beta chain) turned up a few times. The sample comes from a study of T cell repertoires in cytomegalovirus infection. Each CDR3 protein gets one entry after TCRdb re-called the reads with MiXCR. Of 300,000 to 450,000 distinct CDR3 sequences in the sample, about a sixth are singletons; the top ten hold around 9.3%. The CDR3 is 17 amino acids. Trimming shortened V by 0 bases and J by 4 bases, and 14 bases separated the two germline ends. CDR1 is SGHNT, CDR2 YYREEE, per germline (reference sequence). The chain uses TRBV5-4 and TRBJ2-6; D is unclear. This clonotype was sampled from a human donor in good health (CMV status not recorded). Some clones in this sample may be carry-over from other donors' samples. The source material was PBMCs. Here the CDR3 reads CASSLGQASMGANVLTF. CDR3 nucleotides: TGTGCCAGCAGCTTGGGGCAGGCCTCCATGGGGGCCAACGTCCTGACTTTC.